This passage covers 21 T cell receptor beta chains from one sample sequenced in a study of early T cells in non-severe SARS-CoV-2 infection. Each CDR3 protein gets one entry after TCRdb re-called the 5' RACE reads with MiXCR. Of tens of thousands of distinct CDR3 sequences in the sample, 9.4% were seen once. The starting material was whole blood, obtained at baseline. The receptor set was obtained from an adult who was a healthcare worker with PCR-confirmed SARS-CoV-2 infection or an uninfected control (not recorded which).

V usage is TRBV11-2 and J usage is TRBJ2-3, with D possibly being TRBD2 (6 bases). V was trimmed by 2 bases and J by 7 bases, leaving 19 bases between them. CDR3 length: 16 residues. CDR1 and CDR2 from the germline V gene are SGHAT and FQNNGV. The CDR3 region is CASSLRLDYISYTQYF. DNA of the CDR3: TGTGCCAGCAGCTTAAGACTAGACTATATCTCATATACGCAGTATTTT.

The chain uses TRBV9 and TRBJ2-3, with D possibly TRBD2 on 5 matching bases. CDR3 size: 16 residues. The V and J ends lost 0 bases and 1 base respectively, with 12 bases between them. Germline CDR1 is SGDLS and CDR2 is YYNGEE. The CDR3 DNA reads TGTGCCAGCAGCGTAGGCTCTCAGCGGCGCACAGATACGCAGTATTTT. The encoded protein is CASSVGSQRRTDTQYF.

V is TRBV6-2 or TRBV6-3 and J is TRBJ2-1; D is tentatively TRBD1 or TRBD2 (5 bases each). The CDR3 runs 13 residues. Germline-derived CDR1 and CDR2 are MNHEY and SVGEGT. The V end lost 5 bases, the J end lost 8 bases, and 13 bases lay between the germline ends. The CDR3 bases are TGTGCCAGCAGTAGGGACCGCGGAGATGAGCAGTTCTTC. This sequence encodes CASSRDRGDEQFF.

The J gene is TRBJ1-6, the V gene TRBV12-3 or TRBV12-4, with 7 bases aligning to TRBD1. The CDR3 has 15 amino acids. V shed 6 bases, J shed 7 bases, and the junction held 9 bases outside the gene matches. CDR3 DNA: TGTGCCAGCAGGAGAACAGGGGTCTACAATTCACCCCTCCACTTT. Its translation is CASRRTGVYNSPLHF.

In its sample, this clonotype was seen a few times. The chain links TRBV29-1 to TRBJ1-6; a weak D match, TRBD1 (6 bases). The CDR3 sequence is 13 residues long. Germline V CDR1 and CDR2: SQVTM, ANQGSEA. Between the trimmed V and J ends, which lost 5 bases and 10 bases, there was a span of 15 bases. The CDR3 DNA is TGCAGCGTTATACAGGGCCAGGGATCACCCCTCCACTTT. As protein: CSVIQGQGSPLHF.

This chain links TRBV29-1 with TRBJ1-2; D is undetermined. V gave up 2 bases and J gave up 4 bases, with 14 bases separating them. The CDR3 sequence is 14 residues long. In germline, CDR1 is SQVTM, CDR2 ANQGSEA. The CDR3: CSVELRPTTYGYTF. Here the CDR3 DNA reads TGCAGCGTTGAACTTCGGCCTACGACCTATGGCTACACCTTC. The whole variable domain, filled in from reference TRBV29-1 and TRBJ1-2, reads SAVISQKPSRDICQRGTSLTIQCQVDSQVTMMFWYRQQPGQSLTLIATANQGSEATYESGFVIDKFPISRPNLTFSTLTVSNMSPEDSSIYLCSVELRPTTYGYTFGSGTRLTVV.

This clonotype has more than one count but fewer than ten. The chain couples TRBV27 to TRBJ1-4; 10 bases map to TRBD1. Germline CDR1 reads MNHEY; CDR2 reads SMNVEV (reference sequence). This CDR3 spans 14 amino acids. After removal of 5 bases from V and 10 bases from J, the junction contained 7 bases not matched to a gene. The CDR3 DNA is TGTGCCAGCAGTGCCCCGACAGGGGGCGGAAAACTGTTTTTT. Amino acids: CASSAPTGGGKLFF.

As DNA, the CDR3 is TGTGCCAGCAGAAGGACAGGGGATCATCAGCCCCAGCATTTT. Protein sequence: CASRRTGDHQPQHF. The chain employs TRBV6-6 and TRBJ1-5; 9 bases line up with TRBD1. Looked up from germline, CDR1 is MNHNY and CDR2 is SVGAGI (reference sequence). With V trimmed by 6 bases and J by 5 bases, 5 bases remained unmatched. The CDR3 runs to 14 residues.

This clonotype was seen more than once but under ten times. The chain joins TRBV19 to TRBJ1-6, with a possible D match to TRBD1 (6 bases). This CDR3 region has 15 residues. Germline loops: CDR1 LNHDA, CDR2 SQIVND (reference sequence). The ends were cut back, 4 bases at V and 9 bases at J, with 16 bases in the middle. CDR3 sequence reads: CASSTEPRGGSPLHF. The CDR3, as DNA: TGTGCCAGTAGTACCGAACCCAGGGGAGGTTCACCCCTCCACTTT.

This clonotype was detected many times. This sequence joins TRBV5-1 and TRBJ1-1, with a tentative D call TRBD1 (6 bases). The germline V and J ends were trimmed by 2 bases and 6 bases, with 17 bases remaining between them. The V gene's germline CDR1 is SGHRS and CDR2 YFSETQ. CDR3 size: 15 residues. CDR3 sequence reads: CASSLGGTAGAEAFF. CDR3 coding DNA: TGCGCCAGCAGCTTAGGGGGGACGGCTGGCGCTGAAGCTTTCTTT.

This clonotype was counted at least ten times. The chain has TRBV25-1 and TRBJ2-4, with D tentatively TRBD2 (6 bases). Germline V gives CDR1 MGHDK, CDR2 SYGVNS. V shed 3 bases and J shed 0 bases, with 12 bases lying between them. This CDR3 is 16 amino acids long. In DNA, the CDR3 is TGTGCCAGCAGTGATACGGGCGGGGAAGCCAAAAACATTCAGTACTTC. This translates into CASSDTGGEAKNIQYF.

The chain joins TRBV27 to TRBJ2-7; tentatively, D is TRBD1 (5 bases). CDR1 is MNHEY, CDR2 SMNVEV, per germline (reference sequence). Trimming removed 5 bases from V and 0 bases from J, with 14 bases in between. The CDR3 has 15 amino acids. Here the CDR3 reads CASSPKGPSSYEQYF. Here the CDR3 DNA reads TGTGCCAGCAGTCCAAAGGGGCCGAGCTCCTACGAGCAGTACTTC.

Turning to this clonotype: An end of the junction differs from the germline gene, which may be a read error. The chain is built from TRBV30 and TRBJ1-3; D perhaps matches TRBD1 (5 bases). This CDR3 spans 13 amino acids. CDR1 GTSNPN and CDR2 SVGIG come from the germline V gene (reference sequence). The CDR3 bases are TGTGCCTGGAGTGAGGGGCAGGGAATCACCATATATTTT. Translated: CAWSEGQGITIYF.

This clonotype was seen at least ten times. The chain links TRBV7-9 to TRBJ1-1; a possible D gene is TRBD1 (5 bases). V was pared by 5 bases and J by 7 bases, with 11 bases between. The V gene's germline CDR1 is SEHNR and CDR2 FQNEAQ (reference sequence). The CDR3 totals 12 residues. This CDR3 is CASSQGGVEAFF. The CDR3 DNA reads as TGTGCCAGCAGCCAGGGTGGGGTTGAAGCTTTCTTT.

This clonotype was detected only a few times. One junction end disagrees with the germline gene, perhaps due to a read error. V usage is TRBV4-1 and J usage is TRBJ1-5; a weak D match, TRBD1 (5 bases). There are 13 residues in the CDR3. Germline-derived CDR1 and CDR2 are MGHRA and YSYEKL. The CDR3 here is CASSQGVFQPQHF. The CDR3 nucleotides are TGCGCGAGCAGCCAAGGGGTATTTCAGCCCCAGCATTTT.

This clonotype showed up just a few times. The chain carries TRBV5-1 and TRBJ2-5, with 7 bases that match TRBD1. V trimming: 4 bases; J trimming: 3 bases; junction bases outside the gene matches: 6. Germline V gives CDR1 SGHRS, CDR2 YFSETQ. This CDR3 region has 14 residues. CDR3 nucleotide sequence: TGCGCCAGCAGCCCGGGACAGTTTGAAGAGACCCAGTACTTC. It yields the protein CASSPGQFEETQYF.

The gene calls are TRBV18 and TRBJ2-3, with a possible D match to TRBD2 (6 bases). V lost 6 bases and J 4 bases, leaving 14 bases between the germline ends. This CDR3 spans 14 amino acids. Germline V gene data show CDR1 as KGHSH and CDR2 as LQKENI. CDR3: CASSDGGYADTQYF. As DNA, the CDR3 is TGTGCCAGCTCGGACGGGGGTTACGCAGATACGCAGTATTTT.

In its sample, this clonotype was seen many times. The chain recombines TRBV29-1 with TRBJ2-5; D is unclear. The CDR3 covers 15 residues. The V and J ends lost 1 base and 3 bases respectively, with 15 bases between them. Per the germline V gene, CDR1 is SQVTM and CDR2 is ANQGSEA. This CDR3 is CSVEANHLGKETQYF. DNA of the CDR3: TGCAGCGTTGAAGCAAACCACTTGGGCAAAGAGACCCAGTACTTC. The variable domain in full, with the rest retrieved from reference TRBV29-1 and TRBJ2-5, is SAVISQKPSRDICQRGTSLTIQCQVDSQVTMMFWYRQQPGQSLTLIATANQGSEATYESGFVIDKFPISRPNLTFSTLTVSNMSPEDSSIYLCSVEANHLGKETQYFGPGTRLLVL.

This clonotype showed up many times. The chain combines TRBV4-3 with TRBJ2-7; possible D gene TRBD1, 5 bases. Trimming cost V 0 bases and J 3 bases, with 18 bases left between them. This CDR3 comprises 17 residues. From germline, CDR1 is LGHNA and CDR2 YSLEER. CDR3 residues: CASSQDNSPGIYYEQYF. CDR3 in DNA: TGCGCCAGCAGCCAAGATAACTCTCCAGGGATATACTACGAGCAGTACTTC.

The table lists this clonotype with a few counts. CDR3 DNA: TGTGCCAGCAGCTTAAACGGCAAAACCTACGAGCAGTACTTC. Its protein is CASSLNGKTYEQYF. The rearrangement links TRBV11-2 to TRBJ2-7; no reliable D call. The CDR3 is made up of 14 amino acids. From germline, CDR1 is SGHAT and CDR2 FQNNGV. The ends were cut back, 2 bases at V and 2 bases at J, with 10 bases in the middle.

This clonotype was found a few times. The chain recombines TRBV2 with TRBJ2-2; D remains ambiguous. Trimming shortened V by 5 bases and J by 4 bases, and 8 bases separated the two germline ends. The germline V gene encodes CDR1 SNHLY and CDR2 FYNNEI. There are 13 residues in the CDR3. The CDR3 coding sequence is TGTGCCAGCAGTCTTGACGGCACCGGGGAGCTGTTTTTT. Residues: CASSLDGTGELFF.